This T cell receptor (beta chain) was obtained from a study of blood T cell repertoires in COVID-19. In the study overall: The United States, Italy and Spain provided the acute and convalescent COVID-19 samples.

Trimming at V came to 6 bases and at J to 8 bases, leaving 4 bases not matched to a gene. The CDR3 loop spans 13 amino acids. Germline values: CDR1 MNHEY, CDR2 SMNVEV (reference sequence). Authors' analysis steps: Estimated nucleated cell counts came from reference gene primer amplification. Some clones are missing from TCRdb's copy, which holds only in-frame ones; the method was immunoSEQ multiplex PCR. Clone size and V and J calls were adopted from that table, with D and trimming inferred from the DNA. The data hold some 290,000 clones, with roughly 90% observed a single time. The sample taken for sequencing was peripheral blood. This receptor was obtained from a woman aged 25 to 45 with COVID-19, enrolled during active disease. The chain recombines TRBV27 with TRBJ1-6, with TRBD1 matching over 7 bases. CDR3 nucleotide sequence: TGTGCCAGCAGACAGGGGCGGTATTCACCCCTCCACTTT. Translating gives CASRQGRYSPLHF.